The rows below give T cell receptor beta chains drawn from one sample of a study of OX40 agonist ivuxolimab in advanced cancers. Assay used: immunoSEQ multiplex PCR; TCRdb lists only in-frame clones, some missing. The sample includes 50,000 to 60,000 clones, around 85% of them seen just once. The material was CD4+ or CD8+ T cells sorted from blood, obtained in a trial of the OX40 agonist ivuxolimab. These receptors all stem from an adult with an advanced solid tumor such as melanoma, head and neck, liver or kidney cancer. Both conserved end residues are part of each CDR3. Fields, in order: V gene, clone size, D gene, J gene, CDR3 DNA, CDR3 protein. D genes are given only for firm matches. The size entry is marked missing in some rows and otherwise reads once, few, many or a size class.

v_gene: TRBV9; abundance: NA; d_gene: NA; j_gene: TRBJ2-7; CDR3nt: TGTGCCAGCAGCGCATTGTCGGGTTCTGACGAGCAGTACTTC; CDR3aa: CASSALSGSDEQYF
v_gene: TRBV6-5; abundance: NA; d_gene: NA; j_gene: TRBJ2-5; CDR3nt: TGTGCCAGCAGTTTTTCGAGGGGAGAGACCCAGTACTTC; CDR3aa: CASSFSRGETQYF
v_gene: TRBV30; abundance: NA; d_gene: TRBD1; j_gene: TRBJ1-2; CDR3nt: TGTGCCTGGAGTCGGTATTTCACAGGGGGGAACTATGGCTACACCTTC; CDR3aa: CAWSRYFTGGNYGYTF
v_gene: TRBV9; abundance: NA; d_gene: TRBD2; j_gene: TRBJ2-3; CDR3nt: TGTGCCAGCAGCGTAGTGGCTAGCGGGCCCACAGATACGCAGTATTTT; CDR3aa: CASSVVASGPTDTQYF
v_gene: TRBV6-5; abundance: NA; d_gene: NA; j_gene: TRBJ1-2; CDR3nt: TGTGCCAGCAGTTACGCAGGGTTTCTAGGCTACACCTTC; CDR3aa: CASSYAGFLGYTF
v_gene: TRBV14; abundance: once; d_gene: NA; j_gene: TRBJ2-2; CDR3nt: TGTGCCAGCAGCCAACAGGGGGGCACCGGGGAGCTGTTTTTT; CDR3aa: CASSQQGGTGELFF
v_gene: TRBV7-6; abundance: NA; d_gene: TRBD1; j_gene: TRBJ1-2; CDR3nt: TGTGCCAGCAGCCCCGGTCCCCGGACAGGGGGGTATGGCTACACCTTC; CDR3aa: CASSPGPRTGGYGYTF
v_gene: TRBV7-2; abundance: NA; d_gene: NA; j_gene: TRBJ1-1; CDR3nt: TGTGCCAGCAGCTTGCAGGGCATGAACACTGAAGCTTTCTTT; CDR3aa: CASSLQGMNTEAFF
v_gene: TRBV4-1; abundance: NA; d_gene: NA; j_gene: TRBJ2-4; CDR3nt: TGCGCCAGCAGCCAAGATAACTATAGGACTATAGCAAACATTCAGTACTTC; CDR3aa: CASSQDNYRTIANIQYF
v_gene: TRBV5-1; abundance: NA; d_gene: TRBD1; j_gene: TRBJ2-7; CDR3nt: TGCGCCAGCAGCGTACTGGGACAGGGCCCCTACGAGCAGTACTTC; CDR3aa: CASSVLGQGPYEQYF
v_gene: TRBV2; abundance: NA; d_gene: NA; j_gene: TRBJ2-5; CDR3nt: TGTGCCAGCAAGTTATGGGGGGAAGAGACCCAGTACTTC; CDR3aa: CASKLWGEETQYF
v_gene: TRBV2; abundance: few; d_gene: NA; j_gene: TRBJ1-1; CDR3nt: TGTGCCAGCAATACGAACACTGAAGCTTTCTTT; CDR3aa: CASNTNTEAFF
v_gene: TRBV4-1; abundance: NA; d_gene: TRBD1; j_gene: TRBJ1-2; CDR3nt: TGCGCCAGCAGCCCTGGGACAGCTTCTTATGGCTACACCTTC; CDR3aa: CASSPGTASYGYTF
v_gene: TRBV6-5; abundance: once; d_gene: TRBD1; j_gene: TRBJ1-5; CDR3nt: TGTGCCAGCAGTTACGATGGGACAGGGGCCAATCAGCCCCAGCATTTT; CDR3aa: CASSYDGTGANQPQHF
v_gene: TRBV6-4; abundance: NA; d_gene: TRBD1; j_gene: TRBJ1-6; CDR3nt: TGTGCCAGCAGTGACGTTAGGGGGCTATTGAATTCACCCCTCCACTTT; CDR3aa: CASSDVRGLLNSPLHF
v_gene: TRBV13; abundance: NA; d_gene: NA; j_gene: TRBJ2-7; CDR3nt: TGTGCCAGGGTCTACGAGCAGTACTTC; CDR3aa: CARVYEQYF
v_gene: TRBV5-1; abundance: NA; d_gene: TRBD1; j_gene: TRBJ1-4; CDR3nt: TGCGCCAGCAGCTTGGCCGGGACAGGGGATGAAAAACTGTTTTTT; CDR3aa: CASSLAGTGDEKLFF
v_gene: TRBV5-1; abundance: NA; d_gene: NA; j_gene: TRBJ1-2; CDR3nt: TGCGCCAGCAGCTTGGAAATCACTCTCGATGGCTACACCTTC; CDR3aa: CASSLEITLDGYTF
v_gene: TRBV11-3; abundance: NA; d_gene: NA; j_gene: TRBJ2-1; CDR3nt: TGTGCCAGCAGCTTAGGGAATAATGAGCAGTTCTTC; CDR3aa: CASSLGNNEQFF
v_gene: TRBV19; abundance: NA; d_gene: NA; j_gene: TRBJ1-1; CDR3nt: TGTGCCAGCCTCGACCGTTATAAAGCTTTCTTT; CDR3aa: CASLDRYKAFF
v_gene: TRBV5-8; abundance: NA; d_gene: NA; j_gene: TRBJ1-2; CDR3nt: TGTGCCAGCAGGGCTCTGGCAGGCAATAACTATGGCTACACCTTC; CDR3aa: CASRALAGNNYGYTF
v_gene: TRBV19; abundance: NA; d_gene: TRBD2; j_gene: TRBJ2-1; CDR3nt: TGTGCCAGTAGTCTTACGCCGGGACGGACGGGGGGTGAGCAGTTCTTC; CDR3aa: CASSLTPGRTGGEQFF
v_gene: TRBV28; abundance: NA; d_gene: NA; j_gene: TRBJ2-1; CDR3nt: TGTGCCAGCAGTTTGGGGTTTCACAATGAGCAGTTCTTC; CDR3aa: CASSLGFHNEQFF
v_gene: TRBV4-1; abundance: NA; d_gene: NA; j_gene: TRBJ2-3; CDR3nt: TGCGCCAGCAGCCAAGGAGAAGGGGGGGCAAAATTTACGCAGTATTTT; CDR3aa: CASSQGEGGAKFTQYF
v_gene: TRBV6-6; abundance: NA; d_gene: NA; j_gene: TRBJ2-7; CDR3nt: TGTGCCAGCCGGCCAGGGGTCTCCTACGAGCAGTACTTC; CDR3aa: CASRPGVSYEQYF
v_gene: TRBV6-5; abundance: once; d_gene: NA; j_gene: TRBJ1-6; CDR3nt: TGTGCCAGCAGTTACCCGGACAGCTTCACTGTCCACTTT; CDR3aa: CASSYPDSFTVHF
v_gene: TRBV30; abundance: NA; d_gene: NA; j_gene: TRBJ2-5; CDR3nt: TGTGCCTGGAGTGTGGCCAGGGCCACAGAGACCCAGTACTTC; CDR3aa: CAWSVARATETQYF
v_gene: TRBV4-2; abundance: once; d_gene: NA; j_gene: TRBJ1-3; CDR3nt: TGTGCCAGCAGCCAAGGGTCCTCTGGAAACACCATATATTTT; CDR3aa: CASSQGSSGNTIYF
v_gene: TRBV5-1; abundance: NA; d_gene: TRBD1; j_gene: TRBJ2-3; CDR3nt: TGCGCCAGCAGCCTAACCGGGACAGGGGCAGATACGCAGTATTTT; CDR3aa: CASSLTGTGADTQYF
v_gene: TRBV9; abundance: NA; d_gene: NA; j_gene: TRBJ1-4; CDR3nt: TGTGCCAGCAGCGGAGGGGGTGAAAAACTGTTTTTT; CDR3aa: CASSGGGEKLFF
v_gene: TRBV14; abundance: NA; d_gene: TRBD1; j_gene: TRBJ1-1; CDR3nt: TGTGCCAGCAGCCAAATTAAAGGGACAGGGGGTGAAGCTTTCTTT; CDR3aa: CASSQIKGTGGEAFF
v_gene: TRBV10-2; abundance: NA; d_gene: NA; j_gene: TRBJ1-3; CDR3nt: TGCGCCAGCAGTGCTGGGAGTGGAAACACCATATATTTT; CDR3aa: CASSAGSGNTIYF
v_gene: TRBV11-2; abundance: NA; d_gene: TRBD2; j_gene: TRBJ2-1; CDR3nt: TGTGCCAGCAGCTTAGGGGGGCGGGGGGGCCCTGAGCAGTTCTTC; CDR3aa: CASSLGGRGGPEQFF
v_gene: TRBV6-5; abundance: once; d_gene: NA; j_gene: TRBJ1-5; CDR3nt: TGTGCCAGCAGTGGTGGGCAGCCCCAGCATTTT; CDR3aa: CASSGGQPQHF
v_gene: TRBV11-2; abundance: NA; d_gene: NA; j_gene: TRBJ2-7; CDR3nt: TGTGCCAGCAGCTTAGGTAGGGGCGAGCAGTACTTC; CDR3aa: CASSLGRGEQYF
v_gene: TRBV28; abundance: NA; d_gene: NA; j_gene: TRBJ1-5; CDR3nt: TGTGCCAGCAGTCAGGCCCTGGGCAATCAGCCCCAGCATTTT; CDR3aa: CASSQALGNQPQHF
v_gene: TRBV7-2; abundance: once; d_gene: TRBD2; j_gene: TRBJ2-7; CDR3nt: TGTGCCAGCAGCTTCGGGGGGTTTGGCGAGCAGTACTTC; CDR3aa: CASSFGGFGEQYF
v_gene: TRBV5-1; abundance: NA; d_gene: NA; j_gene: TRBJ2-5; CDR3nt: TGCGCCAGCAGCTTGGGGGCAGGCCGGAGCCCAGAGACCCAGTACTTC; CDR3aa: CASSLGAGRSPETQYF
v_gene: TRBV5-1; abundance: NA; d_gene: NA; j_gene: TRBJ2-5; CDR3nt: TGCGCCAGCAGCCCTTTTTCGGGGGGCGCCCAAGAGACCCAGTACTTC; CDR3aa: CASSPFSGGAQETQYF
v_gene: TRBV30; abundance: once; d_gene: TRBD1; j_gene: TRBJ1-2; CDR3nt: TGTGCCTGGAGTCACGGGACAGGTGCCTATGGCTACACCTTC; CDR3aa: CAWSHGTGAYGYTF
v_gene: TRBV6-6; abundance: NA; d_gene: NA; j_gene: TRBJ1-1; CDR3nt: TGTGCCAGCAGTCCGTCCCGGACTGAAGCTTTCTTT; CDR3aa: CASSPSRTEAFF
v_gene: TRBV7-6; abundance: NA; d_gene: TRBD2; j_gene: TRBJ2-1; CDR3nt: TGTGCCAGCAGCTTAGGAGGCGGGGGGGCCGGTGAGCAGTTCTTC; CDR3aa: CASSLGGGGAGEQFF
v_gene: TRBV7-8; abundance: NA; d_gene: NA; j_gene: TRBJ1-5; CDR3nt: TGTGCCAGCAGCTCGATGCGACAGAGCAATCAGCCCCAGCATTTT; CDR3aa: CASSSMRQSNQPQHF
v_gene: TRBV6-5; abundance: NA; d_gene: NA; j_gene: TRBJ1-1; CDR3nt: TGTGCCAGCAGTTACAGAACGTCCGGGATGGTCTTT; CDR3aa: CASSYRTSGMVF
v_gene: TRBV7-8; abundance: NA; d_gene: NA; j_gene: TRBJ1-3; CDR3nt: TGTGCCAGCAGCGGTACCGGGACGACTGGAAACACCATATATTTT; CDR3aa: CASSGTGTTGNTIYF
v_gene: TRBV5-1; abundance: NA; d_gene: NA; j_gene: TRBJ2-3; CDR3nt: TGCGCCAGCAGCTTGGTACCCCCCTCCACTAGCACAGATACGCAGTATTTT; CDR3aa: CASSLVPPSTSTDTQYF
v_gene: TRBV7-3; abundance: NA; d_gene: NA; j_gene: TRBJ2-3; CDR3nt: TGTGCCAGCAGCTCCCAGAAAAACACAGATACGCAGTATTTT; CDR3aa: CASSSQKNTDTQYF
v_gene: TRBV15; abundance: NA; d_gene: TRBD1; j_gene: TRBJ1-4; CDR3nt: TGTGCCACCAGCGTTACCGGGACAGGCGACATTTGGGAAAAACTGTTTTTT; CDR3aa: CATSVTGTGDIWEKLFF
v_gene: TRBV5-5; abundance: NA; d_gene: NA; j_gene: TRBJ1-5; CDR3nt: TGTGCCAGCAGCCGGTCTACGGGCAGTTATAGCAATCAGCCCCAGCATTTT; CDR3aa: CASSRSTGSYSNQPQHF
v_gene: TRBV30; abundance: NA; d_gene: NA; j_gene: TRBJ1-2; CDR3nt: TGTGCCTGGAATATGGGGAGTCTTACCTATGGCTACACCTTC; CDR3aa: CAWNMGSLTYGYTF
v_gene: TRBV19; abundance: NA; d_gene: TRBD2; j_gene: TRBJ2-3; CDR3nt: TGTGCCAGTAGTTTAGCGGGGGGCCAAGATACGCAGTATTTT; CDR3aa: CASSLAGGQDTQYF
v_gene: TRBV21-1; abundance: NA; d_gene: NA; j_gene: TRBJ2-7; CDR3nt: TGTGCCAGCAGCAACCCCCAGCCTAGAAGAGGCTACGAGCAGTACTTC; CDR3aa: CASSNPQPRRGYEQYF
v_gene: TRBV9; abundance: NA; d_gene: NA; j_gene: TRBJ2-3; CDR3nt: TGTGCCAGCAGCGCGGCTAGCACAGATACGCAGTATTTT; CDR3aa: CASSAASTDTQYF
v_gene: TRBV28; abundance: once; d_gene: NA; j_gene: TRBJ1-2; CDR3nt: TGTGCCAGCAGTTTATATTCACATACGGTTTTCTCGTATGGCTACACCTTC; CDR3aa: CASSLYSHTVFSYGYTF
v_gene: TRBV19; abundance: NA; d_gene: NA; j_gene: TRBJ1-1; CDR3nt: TGTGCCAGTAGTATGGCTAGGGGCCATATGAACACTGAAGCTTTCTTT; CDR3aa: CASSMARGHMNTEAFF